This T cell receptor beta chain was captured in a study of CD8+ T cells in alopecia areata. Sample treatment: oral pan-JAK inhibitor, 5-10 mg twice daily. The sequencing template was cDNA reverse transcribed from extracted RNA. Libraries were prepared by immunoSEQ multiplex PCR; TCRdb keeps only in-frame clonotypes and omits some of them. This sample has over 100,000 clones, with roughly three fifths found just once. This clone was counted a few times. The antigen is not known. Study-wide results and caveats: Administration of tofacitinib significantly diminished scalp clonality and expanded CD8+ clones within the top 100. One nonresponder leaves baseline CD8+ expansion's link to response uncertain.

The CDR3 has 11 amino acids. Germline V gives CDR1 GTSNPN, CDR2 SVGIG (reference sequence). Deletions cut 6 bases from V and 7 bases from J, with 12 bases between. The receptor comes from a human donor with alopecia areata. The sequenced sample was CD8+ T cells sorted from blood, obtained at week 24, from a patient treated with tofacitinib. This chain connects TRBV30 to TRBJ1-1; D gene ambiguous. CDR3 in amino acids: CACGRAGEAFF. The CDR3 region has the DNA TGTGCCTGTGGTCGGGCAGGTGAAGCTTTCTTT.